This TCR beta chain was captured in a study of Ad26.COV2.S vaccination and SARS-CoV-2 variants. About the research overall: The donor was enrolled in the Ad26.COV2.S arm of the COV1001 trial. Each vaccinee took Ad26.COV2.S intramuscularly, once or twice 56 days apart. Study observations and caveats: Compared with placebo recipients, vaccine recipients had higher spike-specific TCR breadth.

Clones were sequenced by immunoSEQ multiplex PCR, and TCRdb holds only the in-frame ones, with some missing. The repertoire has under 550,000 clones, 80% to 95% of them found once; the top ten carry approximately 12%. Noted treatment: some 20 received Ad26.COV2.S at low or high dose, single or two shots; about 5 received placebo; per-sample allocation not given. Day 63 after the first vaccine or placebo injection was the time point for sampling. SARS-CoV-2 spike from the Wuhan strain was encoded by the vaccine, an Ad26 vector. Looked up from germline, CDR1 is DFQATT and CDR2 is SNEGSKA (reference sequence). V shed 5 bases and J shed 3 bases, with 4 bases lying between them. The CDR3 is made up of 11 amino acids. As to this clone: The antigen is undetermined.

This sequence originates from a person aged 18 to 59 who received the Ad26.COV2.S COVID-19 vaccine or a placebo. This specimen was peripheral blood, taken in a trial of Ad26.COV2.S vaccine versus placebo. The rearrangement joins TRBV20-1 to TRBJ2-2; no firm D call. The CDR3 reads CSAWDTGELFF. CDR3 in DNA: TGCAGTGCTTGGGACACCGGGGAGCTGTTTTTT.